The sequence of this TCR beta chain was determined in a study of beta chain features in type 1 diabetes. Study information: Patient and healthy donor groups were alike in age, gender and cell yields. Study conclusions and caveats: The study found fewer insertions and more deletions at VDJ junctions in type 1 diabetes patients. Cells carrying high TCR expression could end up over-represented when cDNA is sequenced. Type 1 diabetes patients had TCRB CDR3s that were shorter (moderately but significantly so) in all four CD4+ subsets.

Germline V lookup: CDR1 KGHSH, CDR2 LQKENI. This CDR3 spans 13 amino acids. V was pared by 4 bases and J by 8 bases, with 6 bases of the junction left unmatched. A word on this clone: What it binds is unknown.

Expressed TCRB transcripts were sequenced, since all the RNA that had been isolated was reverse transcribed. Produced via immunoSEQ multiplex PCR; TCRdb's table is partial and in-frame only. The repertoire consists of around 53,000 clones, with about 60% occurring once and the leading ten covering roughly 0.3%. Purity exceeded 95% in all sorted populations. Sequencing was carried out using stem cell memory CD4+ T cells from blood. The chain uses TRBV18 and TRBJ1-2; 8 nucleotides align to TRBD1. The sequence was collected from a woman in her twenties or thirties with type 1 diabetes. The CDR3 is CASSQGRGPGYTF. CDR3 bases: TGTGCCAGCTCACAGGGCAGGGGGCCAGGCTACACCTTC.